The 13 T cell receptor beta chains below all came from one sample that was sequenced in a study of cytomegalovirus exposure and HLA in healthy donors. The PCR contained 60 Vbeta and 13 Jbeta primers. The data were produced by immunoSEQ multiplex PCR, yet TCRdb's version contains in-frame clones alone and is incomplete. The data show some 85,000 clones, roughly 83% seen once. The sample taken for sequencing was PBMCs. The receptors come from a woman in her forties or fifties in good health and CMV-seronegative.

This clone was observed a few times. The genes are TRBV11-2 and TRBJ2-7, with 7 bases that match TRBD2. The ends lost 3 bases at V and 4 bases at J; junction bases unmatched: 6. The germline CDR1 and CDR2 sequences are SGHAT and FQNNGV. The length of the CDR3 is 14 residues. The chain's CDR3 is CASSFGGIGYEQYF. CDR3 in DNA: TGTGCCAGCAGCTTCGGGGGGATCGGTTACGAGCAGTACTTC.

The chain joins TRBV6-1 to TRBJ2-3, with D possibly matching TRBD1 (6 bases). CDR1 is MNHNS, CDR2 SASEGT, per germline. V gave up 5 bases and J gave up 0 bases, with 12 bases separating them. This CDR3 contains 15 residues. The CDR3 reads CASSKLQGSTDTQYF. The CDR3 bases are TGTGCCAGCAGTAAACTACAGGGTAGCACAGATACGCAGTATTTT.

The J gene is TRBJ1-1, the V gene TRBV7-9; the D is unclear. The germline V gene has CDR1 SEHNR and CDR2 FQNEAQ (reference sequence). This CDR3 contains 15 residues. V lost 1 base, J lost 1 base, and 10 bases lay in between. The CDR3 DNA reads TGTGCCAGCAGCTTAGGGCGGGCAGCGAACACTGAAGCTTTCTTT. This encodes CASSLGRAANTEAFF. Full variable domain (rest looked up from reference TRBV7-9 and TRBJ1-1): DTGVSQNPRHKITKRGQNVTFRCDPISEHNRLYWYRQTLGQGPEFLTYFQNEAQLEKSRLLSDRFSAERPKGSFSTLEIQRTEQGDSAMYLCASSLGRAANTEAFFGQGTRLTVV.

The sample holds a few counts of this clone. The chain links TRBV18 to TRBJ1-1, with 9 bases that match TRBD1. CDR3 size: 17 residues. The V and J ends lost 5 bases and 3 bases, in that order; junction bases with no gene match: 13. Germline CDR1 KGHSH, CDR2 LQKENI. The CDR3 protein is CASSSEPLQGADTEAFF. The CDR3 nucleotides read TGTGCCAGCTCATCCGAACCTTTACAGGGGGCGGACACTGAAGCTTTCTTT.

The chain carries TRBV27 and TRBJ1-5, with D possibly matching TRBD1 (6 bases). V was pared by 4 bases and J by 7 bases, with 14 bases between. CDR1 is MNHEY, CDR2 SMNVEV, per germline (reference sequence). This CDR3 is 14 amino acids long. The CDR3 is CASSSQQGDQPQHF. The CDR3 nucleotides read TGTGCCAGCAGTTCCCAACAGGGAGACCAGCCCCAGCATTTT.

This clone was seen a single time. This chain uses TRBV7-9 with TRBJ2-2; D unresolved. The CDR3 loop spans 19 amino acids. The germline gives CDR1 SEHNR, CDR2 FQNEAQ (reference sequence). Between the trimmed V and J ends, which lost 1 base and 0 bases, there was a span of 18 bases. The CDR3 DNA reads TGTGCCAGCAGCTTAGATACAGAGCCCATACCGCCGAACACCGGGGAGCTGTTTTTT. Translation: CASSLDTEPIPPNTGELFF.

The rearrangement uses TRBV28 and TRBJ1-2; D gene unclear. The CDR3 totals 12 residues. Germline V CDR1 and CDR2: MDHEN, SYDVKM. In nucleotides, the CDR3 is TGTGCAGGAGAGGGAATAGGCTATGGCTACACCTTC. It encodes CAGEGIGYGYTF.

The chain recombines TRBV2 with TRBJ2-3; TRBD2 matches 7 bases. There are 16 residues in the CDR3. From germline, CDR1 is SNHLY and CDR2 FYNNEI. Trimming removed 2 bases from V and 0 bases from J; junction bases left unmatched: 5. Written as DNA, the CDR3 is TGTGCCAGCAGTGAACCCCTAGCGGTTAGCACAGATACGCAGTATTTT. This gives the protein CASSEPLAVSTDTQYF.

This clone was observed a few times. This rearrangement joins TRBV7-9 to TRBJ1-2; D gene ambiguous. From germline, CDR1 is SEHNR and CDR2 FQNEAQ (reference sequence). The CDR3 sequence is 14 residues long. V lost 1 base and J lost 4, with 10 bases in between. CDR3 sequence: CASSLGSPFYGYTF. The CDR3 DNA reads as TGTGCCAGCAGCTTAGGGAGCCCCTTCTATGGCTACACCTTC.

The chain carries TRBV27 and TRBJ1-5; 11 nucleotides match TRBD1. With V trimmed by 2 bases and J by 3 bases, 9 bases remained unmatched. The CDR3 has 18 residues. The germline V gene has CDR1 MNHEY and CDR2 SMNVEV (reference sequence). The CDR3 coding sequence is TGTGCCAGCAGTTTAAGACGCCTGGGACAGGGGGTCAATCAGCCCCAGCATTTT. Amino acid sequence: CASSLRRLGQGVNQPQHF.

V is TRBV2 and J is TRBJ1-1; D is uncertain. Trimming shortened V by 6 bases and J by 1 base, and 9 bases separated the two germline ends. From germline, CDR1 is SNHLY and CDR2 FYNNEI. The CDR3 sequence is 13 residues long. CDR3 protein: CASRAATNTEAFF. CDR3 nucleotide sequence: TGTGCCAGCAGAGCTGCTACGAACACTGAAGCTTTCTTT.

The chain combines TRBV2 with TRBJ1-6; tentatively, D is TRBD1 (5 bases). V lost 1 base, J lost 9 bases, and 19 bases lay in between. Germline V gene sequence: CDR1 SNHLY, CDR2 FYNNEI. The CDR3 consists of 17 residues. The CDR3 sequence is CASSEEGGVVGGSPLHF. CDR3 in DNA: TGTGCCAGCAGTGAAGAGGGAGGGGTCGTGGGGGGTTCACCCCTCCACTTT.

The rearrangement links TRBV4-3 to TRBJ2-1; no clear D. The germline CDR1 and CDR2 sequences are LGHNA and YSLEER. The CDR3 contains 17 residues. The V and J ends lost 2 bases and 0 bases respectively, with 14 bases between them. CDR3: CASSQRYYTPSYNEQFF. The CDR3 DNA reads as TGCGCCAGCAGCCAACGATACTACACCCCCTCCTACAATGAGCAGTTCTTC.